The clone carrying this TCR beta chain was recorded at least ten times. These data are taken from a study of response to subunit inactivated influenza vaccine. The germline V and J ends were trimmed by 3 bases and 4 bases, with 14 bases remaining between them. Germline V gene lookup returns CDR1 LGHNA and CDR2 YNFKEQ. The CDR3 length is 15 residues. MiXCR was run by TCRdb on the RT-PCR reads, yielding one entry per CDR3 protein. The table has about 570,000 distinct CDR3 sequences, 12% seen once. The sequencing used PBMCs from blood, collected on the day of vaccination. The clonotype comes from a man between 45 and 60 years old who received an inactivated influenza vaccine. The chain carries TRBV4-2 and TRBJ2-3, with a weak D call TRBD1 (6 bases). CDR3 region: CASSHNTGYSDTQYF. The CDR3 DNA sequence: TGTGCCAGCAGCCATAACACAGGGTACTCAGATACGCAGTATTTT.